This is a list of T cell receptor beta chains from one sample in a study of human T cells and chemical hapten exposure. TCRdb recomputed calls from the RACE reads with MiXCR, one row per CDR3 protein. The repertoire holds 110,000 or so distinct CDR3 sequences, less than 10% seen once, with around 3% in the top ten. The sample here was whole blood, taken in connection with sensitization to the hapten diphenylcyclopropenone (DPC). The receptors stem from a woman in her forties with alopecia areata. Some clones in this sample may be carry-over from other donors' samples. CDR3s leave out the opening cysteine and the closing phenylalanine or tryptophan.

TRBJ1-5	TRBV20-1	SALQGNSNQPQH
TRBJ2-7	TRBV6-5	ASSAGQGRTY
TRBJ1-6	TRBV3-1	ASSQVAYNSPLH
TRBJ2-2	TRBV7-2	ASSLEWNTGELF
TRBJ1-1	TRBV7-3	ASSPTGGNTEAF
TRBJ1-1	TRBV18	ASSPLAGVNTEAF
TRBJ1-1	TRBV28	ASSPFGSGTGKRLRTEAF
TRBJ2-1	TRBV6-2/TRBV6-3	ASSRDRPNNEQF
TRBJ1-2	TRBV5-4	ASSPIGIPYGYT
TRBJ1-6	TRBV18	ASSRGPASYNSPLH
TRBJ2-3	TRBV3-1	ASSQVPSGGPDTQY
TRBJ1-2	TRBV7-9	ASSLQGENGYT
TRBJ2-1	TRBV19	ASSYSSYNEQF
TRBJ2-2	TRBV10-3	AISETLNTGELF
TRBJ2-3	TRBV12-3/TRBV12-4	ASRPPGLATDTQY
TRBJ1-1	TRBV28	ASTPLGGQKAF
TRBJ2-5	TRBV7-2	ASSLNLAGIVEETQY
TRBJ2-3	TRBV4-2	ASSLHTVAADTQY
TRBJ2-1	TRBV27	ATMTSYNEQF
TRBJ2-7	TRBV19	ASSWGVEHSSYEQY
TRBJ1-2	TRBV7-8	ASSPRGAGAYGYT
TRBJ1-6	TRBV9	ASSGQAGRVGTLH
TRBJ2-7	TRBV11-2	ASRRWGSVSTPEQY
TRBJ1-5	TRBV19	ASSPQVWGSNQPQH
TRBJ2-5	TRBV10-3	ATKFAGSGETQY
TRBJ2-7	TRBV6-1	ASSDRGYEQY
TRBJ2-1	TRBV11-2	ASSLGSLAGGHSYNEQF
TRBJ1-3	TRBV5-1	ASSANLEENTIY
TRBJ2-7	TRBV7-6	ASTPLGRSYEQY
TRBJ2-7	TRBV5-5	ASSLSLAGSVSYEQY
TRBJ2-5	TRBV12-3/TRBV12-4	ASSPTRKTQY
TRBJ2-2	TRBV6-2/TRBV6-3	ASLLAGELF
TRBJ2-2	TRBV11-2	ASSSFTGTGELF
TRBJ2-5	TRBV4-2	ASSQGVEQETQY
TRBJ1-5	TRBV6-6	ASRAGVIWQSSNQPQH
TRBJ2-1	TRBV7-2	ASSTRLGYEQF
TRBJ2-5	TRBV3-1	ASSQVRGQETQY
TRBJ2-4	TRBV9	ASSSSGGGIQY
TRBJ1-5	TRBV20-1	SASLMVNQPQH
TRBJ1-2	TRBV9	ASSVEDRGPGYT
TRBJ1-2	TRBV7-9	ASSFLGQGANYGYT
TRBJ1-5	TRBV18	ASSRQGSDSNQPQH
TRBJ2-1	TRBV28	ASSFGTGGRHEQF
TRBJ2-2	TRBV27	ASSSGTNTGELF
TRBJ2-3	TRBV6-2/TRBV6-3	ASSYVASNTDTQY
TRBJ1-1	TRBV18	ASSPLEVLGPEAF
TRBJ1-2	TRBV3-1	ASSPTRGTQGGYGYT
TRBJ2-7	TRBV5-5	ASSFSGTGVFYEQY
TRBJ2-2	TRBV27	ASSPTGTRTGELF
TRBJ1-1	TRBV20-1	SAPDRGGTEAF
TRBJ2-7	TRBV6-2/TRBV6-3	ASSSHRGQSYEQY
TRBJ2-1	TRBV4-1	ASSQEGGGQGYNEQF
TRBJ1-1	TRBV6-1	ASRMGQTNTEAF
TRBJ2-7	TRBV10-3	AISEQGDYEQY
TRBJ1-5	TRBV5-1	ASSLEGKYNQPQH
TRBJ2-1	TRBV4-1	ASSQDSVLAGGRQF
TRBJ2-5	TRBV9	ASSVSSWQETQY
TRBJ1-6	TRBV4-3	ASSQERWSYNSPLH
TRBJ1-3	TRBV29-1	SVEDLQGSSGNTIY